This TCR beta chain was documented in a study of CD8+CD57+ T cells in acquired aplastic anemia listed by TCRdb under 2018. Study-level background: DNA extracted from sorted CD4+ and CD8+ cells had a mean of around 3 ug, with a range of about 0.18 to 27.4 ug. CD8+CD57+ expansion was defined as a frequency above the mean frequency observed in healthy subjects. Study-level results and caveats: Although some 28 CD8+ CDR3 sequences were shared by patients and controls, these sequences appeared highly expressed in patients and within the immunodominant clones of patients. CD8+ Simpson's diversity did not differ significantly between patients and healthy controls (P=0.060).

Patients chosen for sequencing had shown expansion of CD8+CD57+ cells by flow cytometry. Severe acquired aplastic anemia was diagnosed in all patients according to International Study of Aplastic Anemia and Agranulocytosis and Camitta criteria. No therapy had been received by the patients at the time of blood sampling. In the study, sorted CD4+ and CD8+ blood T cells from patients with severe aplastic anemia and from healthy subjects underwent deep sequencing of TCR repertoires. Patients were enrolled under clinicaltrials.gov protocols 00001620, 01623167, 00001397, 00071045, 00081523 and 00961064 in the USA. Ficoll-Paque density gradient centrifugation was used to isolate peripheral blood mononuclear cells. CD4+ and CD8+ T cells were sorted by FACS or magnetic beads before DNA extraction. On this clonotype: The antigen it recognizes is unknown. No clone much larger than this one lies a single base away; base qualities are absent.

TCR beta VDJ combination and CDR3 sequence profiling used genomic DNA as the template. An Illumina HiSeq 2000 was the platform used for TCR repertoire sequencing. In the source study's methods: TRBV/TRBJ rearrangement plots, CDR3 size and DJ length profiles, and Simpson's diversity index were used to evaluate the repertoires. Whichever DNA sequence was most abundant in the deep sequencing data was defined as the immunodominant clone. CDR3 amino acid sequences were screened for sharing across subjects and compared with published repertoires and the VDJdb database. TCRdb cleaned the public reads at Q25 with fastp, built clones with MiXCR and kept in-frame beta chains. All rows with the same CDR3 protein become a single entry with the most common DNA and genes. What appears here as the V and J calls and clone size reflects TCRdb's work, not the paper's. This sample lists 150,000 or so distinct CDR3 sequences; about 52% were detected once. Clones ranked in the top ten supply approximately 12% of the sample.

The clonotype was recovered from a human donor with aplastic anemia. Material: sorted CD4+, CD8+, or CD8+CD57+ T cells (not recorded which) from PBMCs.

Here is the DNA: TGCAGTGCTAGAATCGGACGACAACCCCAGCATTTT. It translates as CSARIGRQPQHF. Recombination connected TRBV20-1 to TRBJ1-5, with the D segment identity uncertain. The germline V gene (reference sequence) provides CDR1 DFQATT and CDR2 SNEGSKA. Reading from cysteine to phenylalanine, the CDR3 counts 12 amino acids. This entry keeps only the CDR3 DNA: 36 bases, framed from base 1. V and J are truncated by 2 bases and 10 bases respectively, leaving an intervening sequence of 12 bases.